This T cell receptor beta chain was sequenced during a study of PD-L1 blockade in urothelial cancer. General study results and limits: Durable benefit was linked to greater 3-week expansion of tumor-associated blood clones.

As to this clone: Its antigen is still unknown.

V lost 6 bases and J lost 3, with 21 bases in between. The CDR3 length is 16 residues. Looked up from germline, CDR1 is KGHSH and CDR2 is LQKENI. Sequencing used immunoSEQ multiplex PCR; TCRdb keeps in-frame clones, though not all of them. The sample includes tens of thousands of clones, around four fifths of them seen just once. The chain employs TRBV18 and TRBJ2-7; tentatively, D is TRBD1 (6 bases). Sequencing used PBMCs, obtained around atezolizumab (anti-PD-L1) treatment. The receptor was isolated from a man in his 60s with urothelial cancer. Written as DNA, the CDR3 is TGTGCCAGCTCGGAGAGGGGCAGGGGCCCTTACTACGAGCAGTACTTC. It specifies CASSERGRGPYYEQYF.